These 31 T cell receptor beta chains were all obtained from the same sample, sequenced in a study of CD8 T cells in Susac syndrome. RNA totalling roughly 0.45 to 1 ug underwent reverse transcription with random hexamers. In TCRdb, the immunoSEQ multiplex PCR reads were re-called with MiXCR into one record per CDR3 protein. The sample lists 50,000 to 55,000 distinct CDR3 sequences; 95% were seen once. Sample: CD8+ T cells from PBMCs. All receptors derive from a human donor with Susac syndrome.

V and J are TRBV7-8 and TRBJ2-5; D assignment may be TRBD1 or TRBD2 (5 bases each). Trimming removed 8 bases from V and 5 bases from J, with 15 bases in between. Germline CDR1 is SGHVS and CDR2 is FQNEAQ. This CDR3 contains 13 residues. CDR3 nucleotides: TGTGCCAGCGGGGGTAGTAGTCAGGAGACCCAGTACTTC. Its translation is CASGGSSQETQYF. The variable domain in full, completed from reference TRBV7-8 and TRBJ2-5, reads GAGVSQSPRYKVAKRGQDVALRCDPISGHVSLFWYQQALGQGPEFLTYFQNEAQLDKSGLPSDRFFAERPEGSVSTLKIQRTQQEDSAVYLCASGGSSQETQYFGPGTRLLVL.

The CDR3 region has the DNA TGTGCCAGCAGCCAATCGAGGGGATCCTACGAGCAGTACTTC. Its protein is CASSQSRGSYEQYF. The chain couples TRBV16 to TRBJ2-7; either TRBD1 or TRBD2 may fit D (5 bases each). The CDR3 spans 14 residues. The V gene lost 0 bases and the J gene lost 1 base, with 7 bases spanning the gap. Per germline, CDR1 KGHSY and CDR2 FQNENV.

This chain joins TRBV12-3 or TRBV12-4 and TRBJ2-7; D is uncertain. This CDR3 is 13 amino acids long. With 4 bases removed from V and 7 bases from J, the gap between germline ends came to 14 bases. The CDR3 here is CASSSDGPWEQYF. The DNA of the CDR3 is TGTGCCAGCAGTTCAGACGGACCATGGGAGCAGTACTTC.

This rearrangement joins TRBV20-1 to TRBJ2-7, with 13 bases that match TRBD2. This CDR3 comprises 15 residues. The V gene end was trimmed by 3 bases and the J gene end by 5 bases; junction bases not matched to a gene: 7. The germline CDR1 and CDR2 sequences are DFQATT and SNEGSKA (reference sequence). The DNA of the CDR3 is TGCAGTGCTAGCCCACTAGCGGGGGGGATACACGAGCAGTACTTC. This sequence encodes CSASPLAGGIHEQYF.

The chain carries TRBV6-4 and TRBJ1-5, with D perhaps TRBD1 (5 bases). The CDR3 covers 16 residues. Trimming shortened V by 2 bases and J by 6 bases, and 17 bases separated the two germline ends. CDR1 and CDR2 (germline): MRHNA, SNTAGT. In nucleotides, the CDR3 is TGTGCCAGCAGTGACCTATTGATGGGGGAAGGTCAGCCCCAGCATTTT. Translation: CASSDLLMGEGQPQHF.

This sequence joins TRBV7-9 and TRBJ2-2, with D tentatively TRBD2 (6 bases). Deletions cut 11 bases from V and 1 base from J, with 8 bases between. This CDR3 spans 12 amino acids. CDR1 is SEHNR, CDR2 FQNEAQ, per germline (reference sequence). The DNA of the CDR3 is TGTGCCCCGCGGGAGAACACCGGGGAGCTGTTTTTT. This encodes CAPRENTGELFF.

This chain connects TRBV27 to TRBJ1-2; 8 positions agree with TRBD1. From germline, CDR1 is MNHEY and CDR2 SMNVEV (reference sequence). The CDR3 is 13 residues long. With V trimmed by 8 bases and J by 4 bases, 6 bases remained unmatched. The CDR3 DNA sequence: TGTGCCAGCCAGACAGGGGAGGGCTATGGCTACACCTTC. Amino acids: CASQTGEGYGYTF.

This rearrangement joins TRBV2 to TRBJ2-4, with 7 bases matching TRBD2. V lost 0 bases and J lost 4; bases outside the gene matches: 0. The CDR3 is 14 residues long. The germline V gene has CDR1 SNHLY and CDR2 FYNNEI. The CDR3 DNA reads TGTGCCAGCAGTGAAGCGGGAGGGAAAAACATTCAGTACTTC. Translated: CASSEAGGKNIQYF.

V usage is TRBV5-6 and J usage is TRBJ1-5; a possible D gene is TRBD1 (6 bases). The CDR3 loop spans 16 amino acids. Germline V lookup: CDR1 SGHDT, CDR2 YYEEEE. V was cut by 0 bases and J by 1 base, with 11 bases left in between. The CDR3 region has the DNA TGTGCCAGCAGCTTGGATGGGGGCATGAGCAATCAGCCCCAGCATTTT. Encoded protein: CASSLDGGMSNQPQHF.

The rearrangement uses TRBV13 and TRBJ1-1; 10 bases align to TRBD1. This CDR3 region has 15 residues. Germline CDR1 and CDR2: PRHDT and FYEKMQ (reference sequence). The ends lost 2 bases at V and 6 bases at J; junction bases unmatched: 6. For the CDR3, the DNA is TGTGCCAGCAGCTTACGGGGCGGACAGGGGGCTGAAGCTTTCTTT. Its translation is CASSLRGGQGAEAFF.

The J gene is TRBJ1-1, the V gene TRBV9, with 9 nucleotides matching TRBD1. The germline CDR1 and CDR2 sequences are SGDLS and YYNGEE. Trimming removed 8 bases from V and 4 bases from J; junction bases left unmatched: 9. The CDR3 covers 14 residues. The CDR3 bases are TGTGCCAGGTACAAACAGGGGGCGTTCACTGAAGCTTTCTTT. This codes for CARYKQGAFTEAFF.

This chain links TRBV29-1 with TRBJ2-7; D perhaps matches TRBD2 (5 bases). Trimming removed 5 bases at V and 0 bases at J, with 11 bases between. Germline V gene lookup returns CDR1 SQVTM and CDR2 ANQGSEA. This CDR3 spans 13 amino acids. The CDR3 region is CSVKTGSSYEQYF. In DNA form, the CDR3 reads TGCAGCGTTAAGACTGGGAGCTCCTACGAGCAGTACTTC.

This sequence joins TRBV19 and TRBJ1-1; D possibly corresponds to TRBD1 (6 bases). The length of the CDR3 is 15 residues. Looked up from germline, CDR1 is LNHDA and CDR2 is SQIVND (reference sequence). The V end lost 5 bases, the J end lost 0 bases, and 13 bases lay between the germline ends. The CDR3 spells CASSRQADMNTEAFF. The CDR3, as DNA: TGTGCCAGTAGTCGACAGGCCGATATGAACACTGAAGCTTTCTTT.

This chain uses TRBV15 with TRBJ1-1; D gene unclear. The CDR3 is 11 amino acids. In germline, CDR1 is LNHNV, CDR2 YYDKDF (reference sequence). The V gene lost 6 bases and the J gene lost 3 bases, with 5 bases spanning the gap. For the CDR3, the DNA is TGTGCCACCAGAGACTACACTGAAGCTTTCTTT. Its translation is CATRDYTEAFF.

This chain uses TRBV27 with TRBJ1-2, with TRBD1 matching 7 bases. Trimming took 5 bases from V and 10 from J; bases not matched to a gene: 4. Germline V gene lookup returns CDR1 MNHEY and CDR2 SMNVEV (reference sequence). The CDR3 contains 11 residues. Written as DNA, the CDR3 is TGTGCCAGCAGTCAAGGACAGGACTACACCTTC. Translating gives CASSQGQDYTF.

The chain uses TRBV12-3 or TRBV12-4 and TRBJ2-3; D might be TRBD1 (5 bases). The CDR3 totals 15 residues. V was cut by 3 bases and J by 2 bases, with 12 bases left in between. The DNA of the CDR3 is TGTGCCAGCAGTTTGGGGCAAGGGTACACAGATACGCAGTATTTT. The encoded protein is CASSLGQGYTDTQYF.

This chain uses TRBV4-3 with TRBJ2-3; 13 bases agree with TRBD2. The V gene's germline CDR1 is LGHNA and CDR2 YSLEER. The junction had 3 bases not matched to a gene; V was cut back by 3 bases and J by 3 bases. The CDR3 extends over 16 amino acids. The CDR3 coding sequence is TGCGCCAGCAGCCAGGGACTAGCGGGATTGACAGATACGCAGTATTTT. It translates to CASSQGLAGLTDTQYF.

This rearrangement joins TRBV9 to TRBJ2-3; 7 bases are a match to TRBD2. The germline V gene has CDR1 SGDLS and CDR2 YYNGEE. The CDR3 has 17 residues. Unmatched junction bases numbered 13, after V lost 3 bases and J lost 3 bases. The CDR3 reads CASSDSRDGGRTDTQYF. The CDR3 DNA is TGTGCCAGCAGCGACTCCCGGGACGGGGGGAGGACAGATACGCAGTATTTT.

The chain links TRBV21-1 to TRBJ1-2; the table's TRBD1 call for D was not verified on the DNA. TRBV21-1 represents a pseudogene. The CDR3 sequence is 12 residues long. CDR3 sequence (DNA): TGTGCCAGCAGCAGTGGGACATGTGGCTACACCTTC. The encoded protein is CASSSGTCGYTF.

This chain joins TRBV11-2 and TRBJ1-2; 11 nucleotides align to TRBD1. CDR3 length: 14 residues. V dropped 5 bases and J dropped 5; count of bases not matched to a gene: 4. Germline CDR1 and CDR2: SGHAT and FQNNGV. The CDR3 sequence: CASSGGQGDYGYTF. CDR3 coding DNA: TGTGCCAGCAGCGGGGGACAGGGGGATTATGGCTACACCTTC. Supplemented by reference TRBV11-2 and TRBJ1-2, the full variable domain reads EAGVAQSPRYKIIEKRQSVAFWCNPISGHATLYWYQQILGQGPKLLIQFQNNGVVDDSQLPKDRFSAERLKGVDSTLKIQPAKLEDSAVYLCASSGGQGDYGYTFGSGTRLTVV.

The chain recombines TRBV3-1 with TRBJ2-3, with D perhaps TRBD2 (6 bases). This CDR3 spans 15 amino acids. Trimming took off 5 bases at V and 6 bases at J, with 18 bases between the two ends. Germline lookup yields CDR1 LGHDT and CDR2 YNNKEL (reference sequence). CDR3 sequence: CASSYPGETIDTQYF. The CDR3 region has the DNA TGTGCCAGCAGCTACCCGGGAGAGACCATCGATACGCAGTATTTT.

The genes are TRBV15 and TRBJ2-5; 8 nucleotides align to TRBD1. The junction had 11 bases not matched to a gene; V was cut back by 0 bases and J by 5 bases. The germline V gene has CDR1 LNHNV and CDR2 YYDKDF (reference sequence). The CDR3 extends over 17 amino acids. The CDR3 loop reads CATSRDATQGARETQYF. DNA of the CDR3: TGTGCCACCAGCAGAGATGCTACGCAGGGGGCCCGGGAGACCCAGTACTTC.

The chain links TRBV7-7 to TRBJ2-7; 12 positions match TRBD1. V shed 5 bases and J 5 bases; nucleotides not matched to a gene: 7. Looked up from germline, CDR1 is SSHAT and CDR2 is FNYEAQ (reference sequence). CDR3 length: 15 residues. In DNA, the CDR3 is TGTGCCAGCAGCCCGGGGACAGGGGGCGTCGACGAGCAGTACTTC. Its protein is CASSPGTGGVDEQYF.

This clonotype was seen more than once but under ten times. The V and J genes are TRBV11-2 and TRBJ2-1; unclear D gene. V was cut by 2 bases and J by 6 bases, with 14 bases left in between. Germline loops: CDR1 SGHAT, CDR2 FQNNGV. This CDR3 spans 15 amino acids. CDR3 loop: CASSLNSSPSNEQFF. DNA for the CDR3: TGTGCCAGCAGCTTAAACTCCTCCCCCTCCAATGAGCAGTTCTTC.

The J gene is TRBJ2-1, the V gene TRBV30; TRBD1 matches 7 bases. CDR1 and CDR2 (germline): GTSNPN, SVGIG (reference sequence). The CDR3 contains 15 residues. Trimming cost V 1 base and J 3 bases; bases outside gene matches: 6. The DNA for the CDR3 is TGTGCCTGGAGTGGTTCCGGGACAGACTACAATGAGCAGTTCTTC. Translation gives CAWSGSGTDYNEQFF.

The CDR3 DNA sequence: TGTGCCAGCAGTTACTCGGGGGCCGGAAGTAATGAGCAGTTCTTC. It is translated as CASSYSGAGSNEQFF. The J gene is TRBJ2-1, the V gene TRBV6-2 or TRBV6-3; D is perhaps TRBD1 (6 bases). CDR3 length equals 15 residues. CDR1 is MNHEY and CDR2 is SVGEGT in the germline V gene. V was shortened by 0 bases and J by 7 bases, with 13 bases between the two germline ends.

The chain has TRBV12-3 or TRBV12-4 and TRBJ1-2; 7 bases are shared with TRBD1. The CDR3 has 12 residues. V trimming: 5 bases; J trimming: 5 bases; junction bases outside the gene matches: 2. CDR3 loop: CASSRDSYGYTF. In nucleotides, the CDR3 is TGTGCCAGCAGTCGGGACAGTTATGGCTACACCTTC.

The V call is TRBV9, the J call TRBJ2-5; 8 bases map to TRBD2. Germline CDR1 is SGDLS and CDR2 is YYNGEE. J gave up 5 bases and V 0 bases, and 6 bases lay outside the gene matches. This CDR3 has 15 residues. The CDR3 nucleotides are TGTGCCAGCAGCGTAGCTGCCAGCGGGGGTGAGACCCAGTACTTC. It codes for CASSVAASGGETQYF.

The CDR3 reads CASSFWRAFGYEQFF. The CDR3 DNA follows: TGTGCCAGCAGTTTTTGGAGGGCTTTTGGCTATGAGCAGTTCTTC. The rearrangement joins TRBV6-2 or TRBV6-3 to TRBJ2-1; a possible D gene is TRBD2 (6 bases). CDR1 and CDR2 from the germline V gene are MNHEY and SVGEGT. V lost 4 bases to trimming and J lost 8 bases, with 18 bases between them. The CDR3 has 15 amino acids.

The V call is TRBV2, the J call TRBJ1-5; D gene uncertain. Trimming removed 0 bases from V and 5 bases from J, with 5 bases in between. The germline V gene encodes CDR1 SNHLY and CDR2 FYNNEI. The CDR3 is made up of 13 amino acids. CDR3 nucleotides: TGTGCCAGCAGTGAAGCGACCCATCAGCCCCAGCATTTT. Its translation: CASSEATHQPQHF. Full variable domain (outside the CDR3, taken from reference TRBV2 and TRBJ1-5): EPEVTQTPSHQVTQMGQEVILRCVPISNHLYFYWYRQILGQKVEFLVSFYNNEISEKSEIFDDQFSVERPDGSNFTLKIRSTKLEDSAMYFCASSEATHQPQHFGDGTRLSIL.

The rearrangement uses TRBV29-1 and TRBJ1-1; no clear D gene. V lost 3 bases to trimming and J lost 4 bases, with 12 bases between them. CDR3 size: 13 residues. Germline assignment: CDR1 SQVTM and CDR2 ANQGSEA. CDR3: CSVDGLSITEAFF. The CDR3 nucleotides are TGCAGCGTTGATGGACTATCCATCACTGAAGCTTTCTTT.